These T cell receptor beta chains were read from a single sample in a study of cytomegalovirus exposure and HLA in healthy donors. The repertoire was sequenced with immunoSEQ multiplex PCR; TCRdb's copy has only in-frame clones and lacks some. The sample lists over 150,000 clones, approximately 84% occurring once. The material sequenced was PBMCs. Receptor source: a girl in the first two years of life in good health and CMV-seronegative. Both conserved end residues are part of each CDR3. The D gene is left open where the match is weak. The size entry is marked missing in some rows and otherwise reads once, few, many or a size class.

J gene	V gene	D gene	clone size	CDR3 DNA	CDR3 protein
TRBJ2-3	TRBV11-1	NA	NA	TGTGCCAGCAGCCCGCACCCCGGGGGCACAGATACGCAGTATTTT	CASSPHPGGTDTQYF
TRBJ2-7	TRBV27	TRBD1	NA	TGTGCCAGCAGGACCGGGACAGGGTCCTACGAGCAGTACTTC	CASRTGTGSYEQYF
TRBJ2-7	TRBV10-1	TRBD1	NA	TGCGCCAGCAGTCGGGGACAGCTCTACGAGCAGTACTTC	CASSRGQLYEQYF
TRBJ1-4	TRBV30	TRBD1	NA	TGTGCCTGGAGTACAGGGGGTGAACTGTTTTTT	CAWSTGGELFF
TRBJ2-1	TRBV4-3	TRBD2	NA	TGCGCCACCGGGGGACTAGACGAGCAGTTCTTC	CATGGLDEQFF
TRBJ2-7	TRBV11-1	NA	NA	TGTGCCAGCAGCTTAGAACCCGCCGGGGGCTACGAGCAGTACTTC	CASSLEPAGGYEQYF
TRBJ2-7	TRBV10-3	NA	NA	TGTGCCATCCGGACAGGGACTACGGAATCCTACGAGCAGTACTTC	CAIRTGTTESYEQYF
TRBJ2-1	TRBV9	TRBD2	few	TGTGCCAGCAGCGTGAAAGCGGGGGGATTCAATGAGCAGTTCTTC	CASSVKAGGFNEQFF
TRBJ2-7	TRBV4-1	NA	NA	TGCGCCAGCAGCCAAGAACCAACGGGGGTTTCCTACGGGCAGTACTTC	CASSQEPTGVSYGQYF
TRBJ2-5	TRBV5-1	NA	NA	TGCGCCAGCAGCTTGGGGCAGGGTGGAGAGACCCAGTACTTC	CASSLGQGGETQYF
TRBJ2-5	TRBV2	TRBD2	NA	TGTGCCTGCTCCGGGACTAGCGGCGAGACCCAGTACTTC	CACSGTSGETQYF
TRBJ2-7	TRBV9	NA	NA	TGTGCCAGCAGCGTAGCTGGAGAGAACCGCTACGAGCAGTACTTC	CASSVAGENRYEQYF
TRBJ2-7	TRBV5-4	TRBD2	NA	TGTGCCAGCAGCTTGGCCGACCGGGAGGGCCGGCACGAGCAGTACTTC	CASSLADREGRHEQYF
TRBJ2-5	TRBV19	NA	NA	TGTGCCAGTAGTATGATAGCGTTACAAGAGACCCAGTACTTC	CASSMIALQETQYF
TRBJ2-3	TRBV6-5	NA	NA	TGTGCCAGCAGTTACGGCCCGTTACTAGTTTTAGATACGCAGTATTTT	CASSYGPLLVLDTQYF
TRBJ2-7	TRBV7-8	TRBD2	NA	TGTGCCAGCAGCTTAGCCGAACTAGCGAGCGAGCAGTACTTC	CASSLAELASEQYF
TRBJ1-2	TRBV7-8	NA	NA	TGTGCCAGCAGCTTAGCTGAAGAGCACTATGGCTACACCTTC	CASSLAEEHYGYTF
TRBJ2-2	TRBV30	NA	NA	TGTGCCTGGACCGGGACTCTAAACACCGGGGAGCTGTTTTTT	CAWTGTLNTGELFF
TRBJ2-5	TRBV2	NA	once	TGTGCCAGCGGGGGGCCGGGGGGAGGGGAGACCCAGTACTTC	CASGGPGGGETQYF
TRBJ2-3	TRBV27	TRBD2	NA	TGTGCCAGCAGTTTCGGGGACTACCCCGGACGGGATACGCAGTATTTT	CASSFGDYPGRDTQYF
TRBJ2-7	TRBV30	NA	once	TGTGCCTGGATCAAGGGGCGCGAGCAGTACTTC	CAWIKGREQYF
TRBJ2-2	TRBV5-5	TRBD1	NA	TGTGCCAGCAGCTTGCTACAGGGGTCGACCGGGGAGCTGTTTTTT	CASSLLQGSTGELFF
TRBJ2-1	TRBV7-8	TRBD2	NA	TGTGCCAGCAGCTTAGTTAAGGGACTAGCGGGGGCCTACAATGAGCAGTTCTTC	CASSLVKGLAGAYNEQFF
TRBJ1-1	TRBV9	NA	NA	TGTGCCAGCAGCGTAGTTGGGGCAGGGCCCGCCGGTGACACTGAAGCTTTCTTT	CASSVVGAGPAGDTEAFF
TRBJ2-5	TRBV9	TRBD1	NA	TGTGCCAGCAGCCCTTGGACAGGGGCGGAAGAGACCCAGTACTTC	CASSPWTGAEETQYF
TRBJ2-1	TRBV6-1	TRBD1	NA	TGTGCCAGCAGTGAAGTAGGGGGCCCAGGGCCCTACAATGAGCAGTTCTTC	CASSEVGGPGPYNEQFF
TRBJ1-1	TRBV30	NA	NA	TGTGCCGGAGGGCTTGCTTTCTTT	CAGGLAFF
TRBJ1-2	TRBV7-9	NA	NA	TGTGCCAGCAGCTTAAACAGTTATGGCTACACCTTC	CASSLNSYGYTF
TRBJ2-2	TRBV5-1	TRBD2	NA	TGCGCCAGCAGCCCCTCCCCTAGCGGGGGAATCAACACCGGGGAGCTGTTTTTT	CASSPSPSGGINTGELFF
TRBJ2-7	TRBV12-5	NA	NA	TGTGCTAGTGGAGAGGTCCCCTACGAGCAGTACTTC	CASGEVPYEQYF
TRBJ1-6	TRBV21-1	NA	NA	TGTGCCAGCAGCAAGAAGGGGGCGGATTCACCCCTCCACTTT	CASSKKGADSPLHF
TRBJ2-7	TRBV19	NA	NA	TGTGCCAGTAGTATCCCTGGGACTGGAGACTACGAGCAGTACTTC	CASSIPGTGDYEQYF
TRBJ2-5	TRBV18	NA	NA	TGTGCCAGCTCGACAGAAACTCAAGAGACCCAGTACTTC	CASSTETQETQYF
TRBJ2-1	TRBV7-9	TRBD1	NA	TGTGCCAGCAGCTCCGGGACAGGCTACAATGAGCAGTTCTTC	CASSSGTGYNEQFF
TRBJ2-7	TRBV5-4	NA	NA	TGTGCCAGCAGCTTTGAGGCAACGGTAAGCTACGAGCAGTACTTC	CASSFEATVSYEQYF
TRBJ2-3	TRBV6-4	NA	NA	TGTGCCAGCAGTTTAAGGTACGGCGGGGGCACAGATACGCAGTATTTT	CASSLRYGGGTDTQYF
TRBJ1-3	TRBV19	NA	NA	TGTGCCAGTAACAGCAACTCTGGAAACACCATATATTTT	CASNSNSGNTIYF
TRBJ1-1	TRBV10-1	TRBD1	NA	TGCGCCAGCAGTGCCGGACAGGGGCGGCCGAACACTGAAGCTTTCTTT	CASSAGQGRPNTEAFF
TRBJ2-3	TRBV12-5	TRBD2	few	TGTGCTAGTGGTTTATGGTCGGGGGGGATGGATACGCAGTATTTT	CASGLWSGGMDTQYF
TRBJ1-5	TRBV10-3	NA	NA	TGTGCCATCAGTGAGTCTCACGGGAGCAATCAGCCCCAGCATTTT	CAISESHGSNQPQHF